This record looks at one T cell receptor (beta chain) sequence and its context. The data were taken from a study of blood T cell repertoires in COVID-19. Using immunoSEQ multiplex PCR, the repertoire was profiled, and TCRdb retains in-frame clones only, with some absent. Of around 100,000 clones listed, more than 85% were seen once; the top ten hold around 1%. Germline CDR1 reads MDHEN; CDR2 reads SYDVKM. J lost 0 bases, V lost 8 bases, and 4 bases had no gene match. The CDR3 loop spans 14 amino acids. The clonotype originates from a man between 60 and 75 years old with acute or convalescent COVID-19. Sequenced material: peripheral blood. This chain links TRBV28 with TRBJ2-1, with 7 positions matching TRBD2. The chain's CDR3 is CASFPGGSYNEQFF. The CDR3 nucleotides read TGTGCCAGCTTCCCGGGAGGCTCCTACAATGAGCAGTTCTTC.